Listed here is a single T cell receptor (beta chain). Germline lookup yields CDR1 LNHDA and CDR2 SQIVND (reference sequence). The CDR3 consists of 11 residues. Trimming stripped 5 bases from V and 3 bases from J, with 2 bases between. Authors' data handling: Amplification from reference gene primers served as the basis for estimated nucleated cell counts. TCRdb keeps only in-frame clones here, not all; method: immunoSEQ multiplex PCR. The V and J calls and the clone size are those of that table, but D and trimming were determined from the DNA. The table shows 120,000 to 150,000 clones, with roughly 90% occurring only once. This sample stems from a study of blood T cell repertoires in COVID-19. Study in general: Samples representing acute and convalescent COVID-19 were sourced from the United States, Italy and Spain. Sources were T cells, B-cell-depleted T cells, or PBMCs; the material itself was cDNA or gDNA.

The receptor was derived from a woman aged 25 to 39 with acute COVID-19. V usage is TRBV19 and J usage is TRBJ2-1; D ambiguous. Sequencing input: PBMCs or T cells enriched from blood (not recorded which). The CDR3 reads CASSLYNEQFF. The CDR3 bases are TGTGCCAGTAGTCTCTACAATGAGCAGTTCTTC.